Listed below are T cell receptor beta chains from one sample, sequenced in a study of blood T cell repertoires in COVID-19. Assay: immunoSEQ multiplex PCR; the TCRdb copy retains only in-frame clones and omits some. Among about 430,000 clones listed, about 88% were seen once. Sequenced input: PBMCs or T cells enriched from blood (not recorded which). The receptor source for this set is a woman younger than 30 who had been exposed to COVID-19. Both conserved end residues are part of each CDR3. The order of the fields is clone size, J gene, V gene, D gene, CDR3 protein, CDR3 DNA. D genes are given only for firm matches. Clone size is shown for a subset of rows, as once, few, many or a class of expanded clone.

>NA|TRBJ1-2|TRBV11-2|NA
CASSLGEGNGYTF
TGTGCCAGCAGCTTAGGAGAGGGAAATGGCTACACCTTC
>once|TRBJ2-7|TRBV19|TRBD1
CASSDRGPTYEQYF
TGTGCCAGTTCGGACAGGGGACCCACCTACGAGCAGTACTTC
>once|TRBJ1-2|TRBV7-2|TRBD1
CASSRQGAAGYTF
TGTGCCAGCAGTCGACAGGGGGCGGCGGGCTACACCTTC
>NA|TRBJ2-2|TRBV25-1|TRBD2
CASRGLAGAGELFF
TGTGCCAGCAGGGGACTAGCGGGAGCCGGGGAGCTGTTTTTT
>NA|TRBJ1-3|TRBV6-2/TRBV6-3|TRBD1
CASSRDRGESGNTIYF
TGTGCCAGCAGTCGTGACAGGGGGGAGTCTGGAAACACCATATATTTT
>NA|TRBJ1-2|TRBV2|NA
CASSPQSNYGYTF
TGTGCCAGCAGTCCTCAGTCGAACTATGGCTACACCTTC
>NA|TRBJ1-1|TRBV18|TRBD1
CASSLQGGDTEAFF
TGTGCCAGCTCACTCCAGGGGGGAGACACTGAAGCTTTCTTT
>NA|TRBJ2-7|TRBV9|TRBD1
CASSVRDSHAYEQYF
TGTGCCAGCAGCGTCCGGGACAGTCACGCCTACGAGCAGTACTTC
>NA|TRBJ1-1|TRBV9|TRBD1
CASSVGTGSGAEAFF
TGTGCCAGCAGCGTGGGGACAGGGAGTGGCGCTGAAGCTTTCTTT
>NA|TRBJ2-3|TRBV4-2|NA
CASSVSRPGGTDTQYF
TGTGCCAGCAGCGTATCTCGCCCAGGGGGCACAGATACGCAGTATTTT
>few|TRBJ1-1|TRBV28|TRBD1
CASSLTGVAEAFF
TGTGCCAGCAGTTTGACAGGGGTCGCTGAAGCTTTCTTT
>NA|TRBJ2-7|TRBV29-1|TRBD1
CSVSTGSTYEQYF
TGCAGCGTTTCGACAGGGTCGACCTACGAGCAGTACTTC
>once|TRBJ2-1|TRBV19|TRBD2
CASSTRGESYNEQFF
TGTGCCAGTAGCACTCGGGGGGAGTCCTACAATGAGCAGTTCTTC
>NA|TRBJ2-5|TRBV9|NA
CASSVNQETQYF
TGTGCCAGCAGCGTTAACCAAGAGACCCAGTACTTC
>few|TRBJ2-7|TRBV18|NA
CASSPAEGAYEQYF
TGTGCCAGCTCACCGGCGGAGGGAGCCTACGAGCAGTACTTC
>NA|TRBJ2-7|TRBV7-6|NA
CASSSDRIPYEQYF
TGTGCCAGCAGCTCGGACAGAATACCCTACGAGCAGTACTTC
>NA|TRBJ2-7|TRBV5-1|NA
CASSLGQSSSSYEQYF
TGCGCCAGCAGCTTGGGACAGTCCTCGAGCTCCTACGAGCAGTACTTC
>NA|TRBJ2-7|TRBV28|NA
CATHLRGGSSYEQYF
TGTGCCACTCATTTGAGGGGGGGAAGCTCCTACGAGCAGTACTTC
>NA|TRBJ1-6|TRBV6-5|NA
CASSYSGGQTNSPLHF
TGTGCCAGCAGTTACAGCGGGGGTCAAACCAATTCACCCCTCCACTTT
>few|TRBJ2-7|TRBV3-1/TRBV3-2|TRBD2
CASSLGTSGGYEQYF
TGTGCCAGCAGCCTCGGGACTAGCGGGGGGTACGAGCAGTACTTC
>NA|TRBJ2-1|TRBV27|NA
CASSSHLEGLAFF
TGTGCCAGCAGTTCCCATTTGGAGGGCTTGGCTTTCTTC
>NA|TRBJ1-3|TRBV7-6|TRBD1
CASSLGGQGSSGNTIYF
TGTGCCAGCAGCTTAGGCGGACAGGGGAGCTCTGGAAACACCATATATTTT
>NA|TRBJ2-7|TRBV5-1|TRBD1
CASSVGTGISYEQYF
TGCGCCAGCAGCGTCGGGACAGGGATCTCCTACGAGCAGTACTTC
>NA|TRBJ1-1|TRBV6-5|NA
CASSYRGSNTEAFF
TGTGCCAGCAGTTACAGGGGCTCGAACACTGAAGCTTTCTTT
>NA|TRBJ2-1|TRBV29-1|NA
CSVHTGSSYNEQFF
TGCAGCGTTCATACAGGGAGCTCCTACAATGAGCAGTTCTTC
>NA|TRBJ2-3|TRBV4-3|TRBD2
CASSQAQLAGGDTQYF
TGCGCCAGCAGCCAAGCGCAACTAGCGGGGGGAGATACGCAGTATTTT
>NA|TRBJ2-5|TRBV20-1|TRBD2
CSASGGVPHQETQYF
TGCAGTGCTAGTGGGGGGGTACCTCACCAAGAGACCCAGTACTTC
>NA|TRBJ2-1|TRBV14|NA
CASSQHTPGITYNEQFF
TGTGCCAGCAGCCAACATACCCCCGGGATAACCTACAATGAGCAGTTCTTC
>NA|TRBJ1-3|TRBV7-2|NA
CASSSQAGNTIYF
TGTGCCAGCAGCTCCCAGGCTGGAAACACCATATATTTT
>NA|TRBJ2-1|TRBV4-2|TRBD2
CASSHEGDYSNEQFF
TGTGCCAGCAGCCACGAAGGGGACTATAGCAATGAGCAGTTCTTC
>NA|TRBJ2-3|TRBV5-1|NA
CASSSGGLQDTQYF
TGCGCCAGCAGTTCAGGGGGACTCCAAGATACGCAGTATTTT
>NA|TRBJ2-5|TRBV7-6|TRBD2
CASSLGGLAFETQYF
TGTGCCAGCAGCTTAGGCGGACTAGCGTTTGAGACCCAGTACTTC
>NA|TRBJ1-1|TRBV3-1/TRBV3-2|NA
CASSQGAITEAFF
TGTGCCAGCAGCCAGGGGGCGATAACTGAAGCTTTCTTT
>few|TRBJ2-5|TRBV6-5|TRBD2
CAFRPSGSTETQYF
TGTGCCTTCCGCCCTAGCGGGAGTACGGAGACCCAGTACTTC
>NA|TRBJ2-1|TRBV18|TRBD2
CASSPPTSGREYNEQFF
TGTGCCAGCTCACCGCCGACTAGCGGGAGGGAGTACAATGAGCAGTTCTTC
>NA|TRBJ2-3|TRBV7-6|NA
CASSVSGSSTDTQYF
TGTGCCAGCAGCGTATCAGGGTCTAGCACAGATACGCAGTATTTT
>NA|TRBJ2-2|TRBV14|NA
CASSGFQENTGELFF
TGTGCCAGCAGCGGATTTCAGGAAAACACCGGGGAGCTGTTTTTT
>few|TRBJ2-3|TRBV27|NA
CASRTGLDTQYF
TGTGCCAGCCGAACAGGATTAGATACGCAGTATTTT
>NA|TRBJ1-1|TRBV5-6|NA
CASSFSAEAFF
TGTGCCAGCAGCTTTTCGGCTGAAGCTTTCTTT
>NA|TRBJ2-5|TRBV11-3|TRBD2
CASSMAGTSGGGYGTQYF
TGTGCCAGCAGCATGGCCGGGACTAGCGGGGGGGGATACGGGACCCAGTACTTC
>NA|TRBJ1-4|TRBV2|TRBD1
CASRVDRAWREKLFF
TGTGCCAGCAGGGTAGACAGGGCCTGGCGGGAAAAACTGTTTTTT
>NA|TRBJ1-2|TRBV28|NA
CASSSLPTGYGYTF
TGTGCCAGCAGTTCACTACCCACAGGCTATGGCTACACCTTC
>once|TRBJ1-6|TRBV4-3|NA
CASSQVRAGNSPLHF
TGCGCCAGCAGCCAAGTCCGGGCGGGGAATTCACCCCTCCACTTT
>NA|TRBJ2-5|TRBV5-1|TRBD1
CASSSRTGGWETQYF
TGCGCCAGCAGCTCGCGGACAGGGGGCTGGGAGACCCAGTACTTC
>once|TRBJ1-4|TRBV4-3|NA
CASSQDFVVKRDEKLFF
TGCGCCAGCAGCCAAGATTTCGTGGTTAAACGGGATGAAAAACTGTTTTTT
>NA|TRBJ1-5|TRBV7-2|NA
CASSRMGTKDQPQHF
TGTGCCAGCAGCCGCATGGGGACAAAGGATCAGCCCCAGCATTTT
>NA|TRBJ1-2|TRBV29-1|NA
CSSEGGNYGYTF
TGCAGCTCCGAAGGGGGTAACTATGGCTACACCTTC
>NA|TRBJ2-7|TRBV5-1|NA
CASSLSGYEQYF
TGCGCCAGCAGCTTGTCCGGGTACGAGCAGTACTTC
>NA|TRBJ2-5|TRBV9|TRBD2
CASSAGGQETQYF
TGTGCCAGCAGCGCGGGGGGACAAGAGACCCAGTACTTC
>NA|TRBJ2-2|TRBV9|NA
CASSVVSGEDTGELFF
TGTGCCAGCAGCGTAGTTTCGGGGGAGGACACCGGGGAGCTGTTTTTT
>NA|TRBJ1-3|TRBV5-6|TRBD1
CASSLGSGQGDRNTIYF
TGTGCCAGCAGCTTGGGATCGGGACAGGGCGATCGAAACACCATATATTTT
>NA|TRBJ2-7|TRBV9|TRBD2
CASSEGLAGGYEQYF
TGTGCCAGCAGCGAAGGACTAGCGGGGGGATACGAGCAGTACTTC
>NA|TRBJ1-2|TRBV27|NA
CASSLLEGSRGGYTF
TGTGCCAGCAGTTTGTTAGAAGGCTCCCGAGGGGGCTACACCTTC
>NA|TRBJ1-2|TRBV21-1|NA
CASSFLPGNGYTF
TGTGCCAGCAGCTTCCTGCCGGGGAATGGCTACACCTTC
>NA|TRBJ2-1|TRBV7-2|NA
CASSPMRNEQFF
TGTGCCAGCAGCCCGATGCGGAATGAGCAGTTCTTC